What follows are 30 T cell receptor beta chains derived from one specimen sequenced in a study of PD-1 blockade in classical Hodgkin lymphoma. TCRdb's copy holds only in-frame clones and misses some; the assay was immunoSEQ multiplex PCR. The table lists more than 140,000 clones, approximately 80% of them singletons. Relapse after autologous stem cell transplantation occurred in every patient, and brentuximab vedotin exposure varied. The specimen comprised peripheral blood mononuclear cells (PBMCs), sampled before the second cycle of nivolumab. These receptors were collected from a human donor with classical Hodgkin lymphoma.

The chain couples TRBV30 to TRBJ2-3; 9 nucleotides align to TRBD2. The CDR3 sequence is 18 residues long. In germline, CDR1 is GTSNPN, CDR2 SVGIG (reference sequence). Unmatched junction bases numbered 17, after V lost 5 bases and J lost 2 bases. CDR3 amino acids: CAWDLPTSGYPHTDTQYF. CDR3 nucleotides: TGTGCCTGGGACCTACCCACTAGCGGGTACCCCCACACAGATACGCAGTATTTT.

This clone was observed a handful of times. The V and J genes are TRBV7-8 and TRBJ1-1, with 7 bases that match TRBD1. J gave up 3 bases and V 1 base, and 2 bases lay outside the gene matches. Looked up from germline, CDR1 is SGHVS and CDR2 is FQNEAQ. The CDR3 is made up of 14 amino acids. In DNA, the CDR3 is TGTGCCAGCAGCTTAGAGACAGGGTACACTGAAGCTTTCTTT. It specifies CASSLETGYTEAFF.

The chain couples TRBV11-2 to TRBJ1-2; 7 bases are a match to TRBD1. The CDR3 covers 15 residues. Germline V lookup: CDR1 SGHAT, CDR2 FQNNGV. V was clipped by 3 bases and J by 2 bases; unmatched bases: 6. The DNA for the CDR3 is TGTGCCAGCAGCTTCACGACAGGGCCCAACTATGGCTACACCTTC. It yields the protein CASSFTTGPNYGYTF.

V gene TRBV2 combines with J gene TRBJ2-3; 9 bases align to TRBD2. Trimming at V came to 2 bases and at J to 5 bases, leaving 8 bases not matched to a gene. Germline values: CDR1 SNHLY, CDR2 FYNNEI. This CDR3 is 16 amino acids long. DNA of the CDR3: TGTGCCAGCAGTGAATATCGCGGGGGGGGGCTAGATACGCAGTATTTT. It is translated as CASSEYRGGGLDTQYF.

V and J are TRBV6-6 and TRBJ2-7; D perhaps matches TRBD2 (5 bases). CDR1 MNHNY and CDR2 SVGAGI come from the germline V gene (reference sequence). The CDR3 is 13 amino acids. Deletions cut 7 bases from V and 2 bases from J, with 12 bases between. CDR3: CASISPGAYEQYF. CDR3 bases: TGTGCCAGCATTTCGCCCGGGGCCTACGAGCAGTACTTC.

This rearrangement joins TRBV19 to TRBJ2-5; D gene uncertain. The J call is doubtful: the DNA matches TRBJ2-7 better. This CDR3 spans 15 amino acids. Germline V lookup: CDR1 LNHDA, CDR2 SQIVND (reference sequence). The DNA for the CDR3 is TGTGCCAGTAGTATCGCACCCCGTCCCGTTTACGAGCAGTACTTC. Its protein product is CASSIAPRPVYEQYF.

The chain carries TRBV4-1 and TRBJ2-3; 9 bases agree with TRBD2. After removal of 0 bases from V and 5 bases from J, the junction contained 9 bases not matched to a gene. Looked up from germline, CDR1 is MGHRA and CDR2 is YSYEKL. The CDR3 loop spans 17 amino acids. The chain's CDR3 is CASSQDLDGAGGDTQYF. The CDR3 DNA sequence: TGCGCCAGCAGCCAAGATCTTGACGGAGCGGGGGGAGATACGCAGTATTTT.

The chain is built from TRBV9 and TRBJ2-2; 7 nucleotides match TRBD2. The CDR3 extends over 16 amino acids. V lost 0 bases and J lost 7; bases outside the gene matches: 9. Germline CDR1 is SGDLS and CDR2 is YYNGEE. DNA for the CDR3: TGTGCCAGCAGCGTAGCTGGCCGGGGGGTCCGCGGGGAGCTGTTTTTT. This encodes CASSVAGRGVRGELFF.

This sequence joins TRBV7-3 and TRBJ2-3, with a possible D match to TRBD2 (6 bases). Germline CDR1 reads SGHTA; CDR2 reads FQGTGA. CDR3 length: 14 residues. V was pared by 5 bases and J by 6 bases, with 15 bases between. CDR3 DNA: TGTGCCAGCAGCCCTCAGCCGGGGGTGGATACGCAGTATTTT. Amino acids: CASSPQPGVDTQYF.

This chain links TRBV19 with TRBJ2-1, with a tentative D call TRBD2 (6 bases). CDR3 length: 15 residues. V was trimmed by 3 bases and J by 0 bases, leaving 9 bases between them. Germline CDR1 reads LNHDA; CDR2 reads SQIVND (reference sequence). The CDR3, as DNA: TGTGCCAGTAGTATCCGGGGAGGCTCCTACAATGAGCAGTTCTTC. As protein: CASSIRGGSYNEQFF.

This rearrangement joins TRBV28 to TRBJ2-3; TRBD1 agrees at 7 bases. The CDR3 is 17 residues long. The trim removed 5 bases at V and 4 bases at J, leaving 15 bases unmatched. Germline-derived CDR1 and CDR2 are MDHEN and SYDVKM. CDR3 in DNA: TGTGCCAGCAGTACGGGCCTCAACCCCCAGGGGGCAGATACGCAGTATTTT. Translation gives CASSTGLNPQGADTQYF.

This chain uses TRBV5-1 with TRBJ1-1, with D possibly matching TRBD1 (5 bases). Trimming took off 0 bases at V and 4 bases at J, with 13 bases between the two ends. Germline CDR1 SGHRS, CDR2 YFSETQ. This CDR3 is 15 amino acids long. CDR3 region: CASSLVGGRFTEAFF. CDR3 bases: TGCGCCAGCAGCTTGGTCGGGGGAAGGTTCACTGAAGCTTTCTTT.

This clone was seen only a few times. The chain joins TRBV30 to TRBJ1-2; tentative D call: TRBD1 (6 bases). The V gene lost 2 bases and the J gene lost 4 bases, with 11 bases spanning the gap. Germline CDR1 reads GTSNPN; CDR2 reads SVGIG (reference sequence). This CDR3 spans 13 amino acids. The CDR3 sequence is CAWSRGDFYGYTF. The DNA for the CDR3 is TGTGCCTGGAGTAGGGGGGACTTCTATGGCTACACCTTC.

The chain joins TRBV7-8 to TRBJ2-6; D is perhaps TRBD2 (5 bases). The V end lost 6 bases, the J end lost 2 bases, and 8 bases lay between the germline ends. Germline CDR1 and CDR2: SGHVS and FQNEAQ. The CDR3 loop spans 14 amino acids. The CDR3 is CASSPGTGANVLTF. Written as DNA, the CDR3 is TGTGCCAGCAGTCCGGGAACTGGGGCCAACGTCCTGACTTTC.

This clone appeared once. This chain uses TRBV6-1 with TRBJ2-7; possibly TRBD2 for D (6 bases). CDR3 length: 14 residues. From germline, CDR1 is MNHNS and CDR2 SASEGT. Trimming removed 8 bases from V and 4 bases from J, with 18 bases in between. The CDR3 loop reads CASVRRGLEYEQYF. The CDR3, as DNA: TGTGCCAGCGTCAGACGGGGACTCGAATACGAGCAGTACTTC.

The genes are TRBV4-1 and TRBJ1-3; 7 positions agree with TRBD1. The junction had 8 bases not matched to a gene; V was cut back by 1 base and J by 2 bases. Germline CDR1 is MGHRA and CDR2 is YSYEKL. The CDR3 consists of 17 residues. The CDR3 DNA sequence: TGCGCCAGCAGCCAAGGCCCCCCCCAGGGGGCTGGAAACACCATATATTTT. It specifies CASSQGPPQGAGNTIYF.

The chain has TRBV10-3 and TRBJ1-4; TRBD1 matches 8 bases. Germline loops: CDR1 ENHRY, CDR2 SYGVKD. V trimming: 6 bases; J trimming: 8 bases; junction bases outside the gene matches: 5. This CDR3 has 13 amino acids. For the CDR3, the DNA is TGTGCCATCAGGGACAGGGAGGGAGAAAAACTGTTTTTT. As protein: CAIRDREGEKLFF.

This clone was seen many times. The chain has TRBV4-3 and TRBJ2-7, with D perhaps TRBD2 (5 bases). CDR1 and CDR2 (germline): LGHNA, YSLEER. V was trimmed by 0 bases and J by 0 bases, leaving 9 bases between them. This CDR3 has 15 residues. Written as DNA, the CDR3 is TGCGCCAGCAGCCAAGATTGGAGGTACTCCTACGAGCAGTACTTC. Protein product: CASSQDWRYSYEQYF.

This sequence joins TRBV7-2 and TRBJ1-2; D ambiguous. Germline CDR1 is SGHTA and CDR2 is FQGNSA. This CDR3 region has 15 residues. With 4 bases removed from V and 4 bases from J, the gap between germline ends came to 16 bases. CDR3 DNA: TGTGCCAGCAGCTCGAGGGAAGGGTTTTTCTATGGCTACACCTTC. Encoded protein: CASSSREGFFYGYTF. Full variable domain (outside the CDR3, taken from reference TRBV7-2 and TRBJ1-2): GAGVSQSPSNKVTEKGKDVELRCDPISGHTALYWYRQSLGQGLEFLIYFQGNSAPDKSGLPSDRFSAERTGGSVSTLTIQRTQQEDSAVYLCASSSREGFFYGYTFGSGTRLTVV.

This chain connects TRBV6-6 to TRBJ2-7; unclear D gene. The germline CDR1 and CDR2 sequences are MNHNY and SVGAGI (reference sequence). The CDR3 extends over 14 amino acids. V lost 6 bases to trimming and J lost 7 bases, with 19 bases between them. The CDR3 spells CASRITSGPREQYF. The CDR3 nucleotides are TGTGCCAGCAGGATTACCTCCGGGCCGAGGGAGCAGTACTTC.

The chain uses TRBV20-1 and TRBJ2-3; D is ambiguous. Germline CDR1 is DFQATT and CDR2 is SNEGSKA (reference sequence). V was trimmed by 4 bases and J by 5 bases, leaving 7 bases between them. This CDR3 region has 11 residues. The CDR3 region has the DNA TGCAGTGCTATAAGAGGAGATACGCAGTATTTT. Protein: CSAIRGDTQYF.

This chain connects TRBV7-2 to TRBJ1-1, with no clear D. Germline CDR1 SGHTA, CDR2 FQGNSA. CDR3 length: 14 amino acids. Trimming took 4 bases from V and 0 from J, leaving 9 bases between them. CDR3 nucleotide sequence: TGTGCCAGCAGCTCCCCGGGAGTGAACACTGAAGCTTTCTTT. It encodes CASSSPGVNTEAFF. Based on the CDR3 plus reference TRBV7-2 and TRBJ1-1, the full variable domain is GAGVSQSPSNKVTEKGKDVELRCDPISGHTALYWYRQSLGQGLEFLIYFQGNSAPDKSGLPSDRFSAERTGGSVSTLTIQRTQQEDSAVYLCASSSPGVNTEAFFGQGTRLTVV.

V is TRBV5-6 and J is TRBJ2-2; 7 bases match TRBD2. V shed 2 bases and J 2 bases; nucleotides not matched to a gene: 6. Germline CDR1 is SGHDT and CDR2 is YYEEEE. The CDR3 is 16 residues long. The CDR3 sequence is CASSFLLAPNTGELFF. In DNA form, the CDR3 reads TGTGCCAGCAGCTTTTTACTAGCGCCAAACACCGGGGAGCTGTTTTTT. Together with reference TRBV5-6 and TRBJ2-2, the CDR3 gives the full variable domain: DAGVTQSPTHLIKTRGQQVTLRCSPKSGHDTVSWYQQALGQGPQFIFQYYEEEERQRGNFPDRFSGHQFPNYSSELNVNALLLGDSALYLCASSFLLAPNTGELFFGEGSRLTVL.

The J gene is TRBJ2-2, the V gene TRBV4-1; D is possibly TRBD1 or TRBD2 (5 bases each). Looked up from germline, CDR1 is MGHRA and CDR2 is YSYEKL. V was trimmed by 0 bases and J by 9 bases, leaving 23 bases between them. The CDR3 runs to 18 residues. The CDR3, as DNA: TGCGCCAGCAGCCAAGATTGGGGGACCGAAAAAATGGCAAGGGAGCTGTTTTTT. Amino acid sequence: CASSQDWGTEKMARELFF.

CDR3 in amino acids: CASSVTSGGAWETQYF. CDR3 coding DNA: TGTGCCAGTAGTGTTACTAGCGGGGGGGCGTGGGAGACCCAGTACTTC. V usage is TRBV19 and J usage is TRBJ2-5, with 13 bases fitting TRBD2. The CDR3 length is 16 residues. After removal of 5 bases from V and 5 bases from J, the junction contained 8 bases not matched to a gene. Germline-derived CDR1 and CDR2 are LNHDA and SQIVND (reference sequence).

The table lists this clone with a count of one. The chain uses TRBV10-3 and TRBJ1-2, with a tentative D call TRBD1 (6 bases). This CDR3 is 16 amino acids long. Germline assignment: CDR1 ENHRY and CDR2 SYGVKD. V was clipped by 4 bases and J by 6 bases, with 21 bases between them. The CDR3 bases are TGTGCCATCAGTGTCTCGGGGCAGGGGACCACACATGGCTACACCTTC. Translating gives CAISVSGQGTTHGYTF.

This clone showed up just once. CDR3 sequence (DNA): TGTGCCAGCAGCGCGGGACAGGGGAGGACTGAAGCTTTCTTT. Protein sequence: CASSAGQGRTEAFF. The chain is built from TRBV9 and TRBJ1-1; 10 bases are a match to TRBD1. This CDR3 is built from 14 residues. Germline CDR1 SGDLS, CDR2 YYNGEE. V trimming: 3 bases; J trimming: 5 bases; junction bases outside the gene matches: 4.

The gene calls are TRBV14 and TRBJ2-7; 9 nucleotides line up with TRBD1. CDR3 length: 13 amino acids. Germline V gene lookup returns CDR1 SGHDN and CDR2 FVKESK. Unmatched junction bases numbered 8, after V lost 9 bases and J lost 5 bases. The CDR3 coding sequence is TGTGCCAGACCGGGACAGGGAAGCCACGAGCAGTACTTC. Translating gives CARPGQGSHEQYF.

This clone was seen a handful of times. The chain has TRBV6-6 and TRBJ1-2; 7 bases fit TRBD1. Germline CDR1 and CDR2: MNHNY and SVGAGI (reference sequence). The CDR3 covers 14 residues. Losses at the gene ends were 0 bases for V and 8 bases for J; bases not matched to a gene: 6. DNA for the CDR3: TGTGCCAGCAGTTACTCCGAGACAGGGAACGGCTACACCTTC. Translated, it gives CASSYSETGNGYTF.

The rearrangement joins TRBV25-1 to TRBJ1-1; no clear D gene. Trimming took 3 bases from V and 3 from J, leaving 8 bases between them. The CDR3 covers 13 residues. In germline, CDR1 is MGHDK, CDR2 SYGVNS. The CDR3 DNA follows: TGTGCCAGCAGTGACCGCCCAGACACTGAAGCTTTCTTT. Translated, it gives CASSDRPDTEAFF. The variable domain in full, with the rest retrieved from reference TRBV25-1 and TRBJ1-1, is EADIYQTPRYLVIGTGKKITLECSQTMGHDKMYWYQQDPGMELHLIHYSYGVNSTEKGDLSSESTVSRIRTEHFPLTLESARPSHTSQYLCASSDRPDTEAFFGQGTRLTVV.